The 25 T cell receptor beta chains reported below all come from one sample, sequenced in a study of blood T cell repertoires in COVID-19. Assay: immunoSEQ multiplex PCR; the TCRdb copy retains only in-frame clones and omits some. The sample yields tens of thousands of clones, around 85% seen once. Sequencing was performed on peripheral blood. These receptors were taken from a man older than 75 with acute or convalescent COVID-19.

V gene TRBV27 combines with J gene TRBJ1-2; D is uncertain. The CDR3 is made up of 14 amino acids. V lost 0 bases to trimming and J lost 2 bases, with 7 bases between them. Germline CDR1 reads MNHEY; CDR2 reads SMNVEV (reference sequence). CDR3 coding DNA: TGTGCCAGCAGTTTATCGAGGGTAAACTATGGCTACACCTTC. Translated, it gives CASSLSRVNYGYTF.

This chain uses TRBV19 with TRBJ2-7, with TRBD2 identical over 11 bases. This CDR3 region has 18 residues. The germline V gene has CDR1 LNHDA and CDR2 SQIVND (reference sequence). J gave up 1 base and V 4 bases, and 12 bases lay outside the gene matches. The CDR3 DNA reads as TGTGCCAGTAGTACCCGAGCCCTAGCGGGAGGCCGGTCCTACGAGCAGTACTTC. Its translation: CASSTRALAGGRSYEQYF.

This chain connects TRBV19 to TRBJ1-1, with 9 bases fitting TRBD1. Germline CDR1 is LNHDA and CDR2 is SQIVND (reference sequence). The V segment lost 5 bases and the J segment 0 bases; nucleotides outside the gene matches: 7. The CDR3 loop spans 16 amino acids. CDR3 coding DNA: TGTGCCAGTAGTCTGGGGGACAGGGTCATGAACACTGAAGCTTTCTTT. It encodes CASSLGDRVMNTEAFF. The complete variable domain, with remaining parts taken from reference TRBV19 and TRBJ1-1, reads DGGITQSPKYLFRKEGQNVTLSCEQNLNHDAMYWYRQDPGQGLRLIYYSQIVNDFQKGDIAEGYSVSREKKESFPLTVTSAQKNPTAFYLCASSLGDRVMNTEAFFGQGTRLTVV.

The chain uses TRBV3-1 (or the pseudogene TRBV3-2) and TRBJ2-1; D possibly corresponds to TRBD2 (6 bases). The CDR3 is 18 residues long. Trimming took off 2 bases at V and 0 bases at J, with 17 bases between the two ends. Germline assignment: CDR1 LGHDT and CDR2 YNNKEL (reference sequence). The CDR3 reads CASSQRRRAGSSYNEQFF. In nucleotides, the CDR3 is TGTGCCAGCAGCCAACGTAGGAGGGCCGGGAGCTCCTACAATGAGCAGTTCTTC.

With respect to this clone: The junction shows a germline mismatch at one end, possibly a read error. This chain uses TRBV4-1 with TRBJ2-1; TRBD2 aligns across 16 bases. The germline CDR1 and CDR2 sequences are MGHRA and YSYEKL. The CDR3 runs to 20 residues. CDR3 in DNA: TGCGCCAGCAGCCAAGAATCCGGGACTAGCGGGAGGGTGGCCTATAATGAGCAGTTCTTC. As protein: CASSQESGTSGRVAYNEQFF.

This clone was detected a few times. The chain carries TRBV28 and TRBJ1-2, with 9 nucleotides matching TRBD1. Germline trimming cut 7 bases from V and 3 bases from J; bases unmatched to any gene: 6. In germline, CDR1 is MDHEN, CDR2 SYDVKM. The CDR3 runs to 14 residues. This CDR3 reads CASKTGGMDYGYTF. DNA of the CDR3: TGTGCCAGCAAAACAGGGGGCATGGACTATGGCTACACCTTC.

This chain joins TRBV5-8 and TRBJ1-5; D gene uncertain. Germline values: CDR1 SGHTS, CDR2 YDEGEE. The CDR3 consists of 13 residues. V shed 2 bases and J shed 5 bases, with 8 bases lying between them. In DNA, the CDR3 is TGTGCCAGCAGCTTTTTCGGGGATCAGCCCCAGCATTTT. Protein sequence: CASSFFGDQPQHF.

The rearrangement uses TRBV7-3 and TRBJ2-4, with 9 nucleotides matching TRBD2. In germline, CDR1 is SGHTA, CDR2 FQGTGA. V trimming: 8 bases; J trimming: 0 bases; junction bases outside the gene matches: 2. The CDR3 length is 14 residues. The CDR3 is CASSLAGAKNIQYF. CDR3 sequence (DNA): TGTGCCAGCTCACTAGCGGGAGCCAAAAACATTCAGTACTTC.

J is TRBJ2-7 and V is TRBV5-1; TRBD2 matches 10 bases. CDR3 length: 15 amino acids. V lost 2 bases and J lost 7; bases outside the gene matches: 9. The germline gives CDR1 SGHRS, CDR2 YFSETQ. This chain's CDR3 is CASSLGASGSLEQYF. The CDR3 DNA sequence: TGCGCCAGCAGCTTAGGAGCTAGCGGGAGTTTGGAGCAGTACTTC. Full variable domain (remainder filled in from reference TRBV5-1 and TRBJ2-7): KAGVTQTPRYLIKTRGQQVTLSCSPISGHRSVSWYQQTPGQGLQFLFEYFSETQRNKGNFPGRFSGRQFSNSRSEMNVSTLELGDSALYLCASSLGASGSLEQYFGPGTRLTVT.

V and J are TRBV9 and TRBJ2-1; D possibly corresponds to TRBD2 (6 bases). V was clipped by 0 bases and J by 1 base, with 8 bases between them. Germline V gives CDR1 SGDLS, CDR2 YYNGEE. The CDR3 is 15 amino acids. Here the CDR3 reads CASSVESGSYNEQFF. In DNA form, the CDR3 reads TGTGCCAGCAGCGTAGAAAGCGGGTCCTACAATGAGCAGTTCTTC.

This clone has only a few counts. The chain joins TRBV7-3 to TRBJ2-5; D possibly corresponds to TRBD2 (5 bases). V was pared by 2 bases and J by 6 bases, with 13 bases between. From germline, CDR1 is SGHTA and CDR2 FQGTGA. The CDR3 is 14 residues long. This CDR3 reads CASSLSHGVKTQYF. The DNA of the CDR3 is TGTGCCAGCAGCTTATCCCACGGGGTAAAGACCCAGTACTTC.

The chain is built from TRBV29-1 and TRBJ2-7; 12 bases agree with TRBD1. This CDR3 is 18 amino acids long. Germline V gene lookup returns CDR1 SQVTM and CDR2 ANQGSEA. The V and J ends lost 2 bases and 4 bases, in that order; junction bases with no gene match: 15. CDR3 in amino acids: CSVETSETGTGGLYEQYF. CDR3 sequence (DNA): TGCAGCGTTGAAACGTCTGAAACCGGGACAGGGGGCTTATACGAGCAGTACTTC.

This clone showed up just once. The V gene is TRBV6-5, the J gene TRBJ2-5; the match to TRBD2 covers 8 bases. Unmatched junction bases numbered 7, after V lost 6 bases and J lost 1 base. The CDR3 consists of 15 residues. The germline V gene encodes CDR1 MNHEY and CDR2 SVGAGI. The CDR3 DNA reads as TGTGCCAGCAGCCCACTAGCGGCGATCCAAGAGACCCAGTACTTC. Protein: CASSPLAAIQETQYF.

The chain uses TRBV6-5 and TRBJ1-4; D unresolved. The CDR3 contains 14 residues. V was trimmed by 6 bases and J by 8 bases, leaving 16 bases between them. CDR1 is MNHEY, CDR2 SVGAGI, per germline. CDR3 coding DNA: TGTGCCAGCAGCGACATAATTGATGGGGAAAAACTGTTTTTT. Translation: CASSDIIDGEKLFF.

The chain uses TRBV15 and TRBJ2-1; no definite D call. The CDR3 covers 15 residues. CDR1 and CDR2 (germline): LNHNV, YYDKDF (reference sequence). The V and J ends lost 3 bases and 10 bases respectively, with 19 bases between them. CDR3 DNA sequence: TGTGCCACCAGCAGTTCCCGGGTCGGGTTTCGAGAGCAGTTCTTC. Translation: CATSSSRVGFREQFF.

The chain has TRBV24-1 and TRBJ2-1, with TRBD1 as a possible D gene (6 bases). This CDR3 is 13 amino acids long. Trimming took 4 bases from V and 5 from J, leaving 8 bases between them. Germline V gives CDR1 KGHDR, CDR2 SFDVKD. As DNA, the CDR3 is TGTGCCACCAGTGAGGGACACGACAATGAGCAGTTCTTC. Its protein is CATSEGHDNEQFF.

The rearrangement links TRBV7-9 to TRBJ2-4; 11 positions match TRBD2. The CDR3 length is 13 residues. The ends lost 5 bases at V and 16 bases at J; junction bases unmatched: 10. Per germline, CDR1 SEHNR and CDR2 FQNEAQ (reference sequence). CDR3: CASSNQPGLAVYF. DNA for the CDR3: TGTGCCAGCAGCAACCAACCGGGACTAGCGGTTTACTTC.

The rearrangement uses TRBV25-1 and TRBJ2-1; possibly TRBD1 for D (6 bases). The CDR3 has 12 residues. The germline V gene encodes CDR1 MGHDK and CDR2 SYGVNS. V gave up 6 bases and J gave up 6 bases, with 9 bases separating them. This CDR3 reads CASRKDSNEQFF. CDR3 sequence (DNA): TGTGCCAGCAGGAAGGACAGCAATGAGCAGTTCTTC.

The CDR3 loop reads CASSLPQLAGVTGELFF. The CDR3 nucleotides read TGTGCCAGCAGCTTACCCCAACTAGCGGGAGTGACCGGGGAGCTGTTTTTT. This chain links TRBV7-2 with TRBJ2-2; the match to TRBD2 covers 11 bases. This CDR3 is built from 17 residues. The V gene end was trimmed by 2 bases and the J gene end by 5 bases; junction bases not matched to a gene: 7. Germline CDR1 is SGHTA and CDR2 is FQGNSA.

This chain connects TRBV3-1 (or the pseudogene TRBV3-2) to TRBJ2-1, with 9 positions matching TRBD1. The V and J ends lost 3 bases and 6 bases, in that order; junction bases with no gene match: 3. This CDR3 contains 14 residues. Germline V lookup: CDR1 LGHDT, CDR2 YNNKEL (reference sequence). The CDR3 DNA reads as TGTGCCAGCAGCCAGCGACAGGGGGGCAATGAGCAGTTCTTC. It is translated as CASSQRQGGNEQFF.

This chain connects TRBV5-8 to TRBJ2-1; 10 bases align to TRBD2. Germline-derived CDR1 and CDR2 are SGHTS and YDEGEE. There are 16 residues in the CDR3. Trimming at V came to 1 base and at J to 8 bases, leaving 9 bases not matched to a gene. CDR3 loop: CASSLQREGGFDEQFF. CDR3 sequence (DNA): TGTGCCAGCAGCTTGCAGCGGGAGGGAGGTTTCGATGAGCAGTTCTTC.

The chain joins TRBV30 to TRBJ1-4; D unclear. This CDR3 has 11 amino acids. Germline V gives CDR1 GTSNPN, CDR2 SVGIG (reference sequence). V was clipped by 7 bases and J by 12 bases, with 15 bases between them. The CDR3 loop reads CASLRREELFF. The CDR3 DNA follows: TGTGCCTCCTTACGGAGGGAGGAACTGTTTTTT.

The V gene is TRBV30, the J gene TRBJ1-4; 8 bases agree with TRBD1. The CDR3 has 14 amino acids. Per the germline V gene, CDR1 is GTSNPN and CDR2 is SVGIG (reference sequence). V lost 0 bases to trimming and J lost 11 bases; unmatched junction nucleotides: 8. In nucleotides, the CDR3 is TGTGCCTGGAGTGTTTTACAGGGGGTTGGGAAACTGTTTTTT. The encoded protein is CAWSVLQGVGKLFF.

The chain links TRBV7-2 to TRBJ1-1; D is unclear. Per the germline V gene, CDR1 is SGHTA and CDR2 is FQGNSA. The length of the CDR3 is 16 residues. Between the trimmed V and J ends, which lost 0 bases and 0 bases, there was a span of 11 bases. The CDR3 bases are TGTGCCAGCAGCTTAGCGACTGGCGTCATGAACACTGAAGCTTTCTTT. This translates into CASSLATGVMNTEAFF.

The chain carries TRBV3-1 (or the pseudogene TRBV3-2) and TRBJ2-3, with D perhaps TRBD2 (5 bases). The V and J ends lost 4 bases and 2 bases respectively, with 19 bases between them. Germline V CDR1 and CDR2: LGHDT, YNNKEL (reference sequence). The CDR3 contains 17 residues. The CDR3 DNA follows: TGTGCCAGCAGCCTTACGATGGGTAGCGCTCCCACAGATACGCAGTATTTT. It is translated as CASSLTMGSAPTDTQYF.